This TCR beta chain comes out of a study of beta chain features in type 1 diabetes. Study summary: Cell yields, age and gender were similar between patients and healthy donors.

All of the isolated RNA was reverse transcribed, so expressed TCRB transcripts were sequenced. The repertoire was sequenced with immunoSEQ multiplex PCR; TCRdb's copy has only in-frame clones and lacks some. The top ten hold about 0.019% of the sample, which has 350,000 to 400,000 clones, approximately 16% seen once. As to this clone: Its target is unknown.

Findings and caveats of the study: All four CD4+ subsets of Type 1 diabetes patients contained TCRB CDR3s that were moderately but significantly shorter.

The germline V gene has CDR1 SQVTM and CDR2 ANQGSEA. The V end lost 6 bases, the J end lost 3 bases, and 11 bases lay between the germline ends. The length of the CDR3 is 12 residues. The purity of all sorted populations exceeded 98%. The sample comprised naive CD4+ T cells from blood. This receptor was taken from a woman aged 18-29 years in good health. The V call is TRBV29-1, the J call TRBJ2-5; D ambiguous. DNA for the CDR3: TGCAGCGTGAGGAAAGTTGAAGAGACCCAGTACTTC. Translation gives CSVRKVEETQYF.